The 27 T cell receptor beta chains reported below all come from one sample, sequenced in a study of memory CD4+ T cells and cytomegalovirus serostatus. The sort gate was single viable CD3+CD4+CD8-CD45RO+ cells for memory CD4+ T cells. The assay was immunoSEQ multiplex PCR, and TCRdb's table has in-frame clones only and misses some. The data hold about 50,000 clones, with roughly 87% observed a single time. Source material: memory CD4+ T cells from blood. The receptors stem from an adult in good health and CMV-seronegative.

For this clone: The junction and the germline gene differ at one end; a read error may be behind it. The V call is TRBV7-2, the J call TRBJ1-2, with 9 positions matching TRBD1. CDR1 and CDR2 (germline): SGHTA, FQGNSA. The length of the CDR3 is 13 residues. The CDR3 region has the DNA TGTGCCAGCAGCTTAATTGAACAGGGGGCGCCGGGCTTC. Protein: CASSLIEQGAPGF.

V is TRBV18 and J is TRBJ2-5; 7 bases fit TRBD1. V gave up 8 bases and J gave up 2 bases; unmatched junction bases: 5. This CDR3 is built from 13 residues. Germline values: CDR1 KGHSH, CDR2 LQKENI. CDR3 in DNA: TGTGCCAGCGCCGGGACAGCGCAAGAGACCCAGTACTTC. The encoded protein is CASAGTAQETQYF.

The rearrangement uses TRBV4-3 and TRBJ1-4; the D gene is possibly TRBD1 (5 bases). V lost 4 bases, J lost 5 bases, and 14 bases lay in between. This CDR3 has 15 amino acids. Germline V gene data show CDR1 as LGHNA and CDR2 as YSLEER. CDR3 nucleotides: TGCGCCAGCAGCCCCGGGACGGAAAGAAATGAAAAACTGTTTTTT. Translation gives CASSPGTERNEKLFF.

This clone was counted a few times. The rearrangement uses TRBV2 and TRBJ1-5; D is undetermined. This CDR3 is built from 13 residues. V was shortened by 2 bases and J by 7 bases, with 9 bases between the two germline ends. The germline CDR1 and CDR2 sequences are SNHLY and FYNNEI. In DNA, the CDR3 is TGTGCCAGCAGTGAAAATATAGTACAGCCCCAGCATTTT. Translated: CASSENIVQPQHF.

The CDR3 region is CASSVPGHPDPAFF. DNA for the CDR3: TGTGCCAGTAGCGTACCGGGACACCCTGACCCTGCTTTCTTT. This chain connects TRBV19 to TRBJ1-1, with D possibly TRBD1 on 6 matching bases. From germline, CDR1 is LNHDA and CDR2 SQIVND (reference sequence). The ends were cut back, 6 bases at V and 11 bases at J, with 22 bases in the middle. The CDR3 is made up of 14 amino acids.

V is TRBV7-2 and J is TRBJ1-2, with 10 bases that match TRBD1. This CDR3 spans 13 amino acids. Trimming at V came to 4 bases and at J to 8 bases, leaving 4 bases not matched to a gene. Germline V gene lookup returns CDR1 SGHTA and CDR2 FQGNSA. This CDR3 is CASSSGQGGGYTF. The CDR3 coding sequence is TGTGCCAGCAGCTCCGGACAGGGGGGAGGCTACACCTTC.

V is TRBV9 and J is TRBJ2-1; 8 bases are a match to TRBD1. This CDR3 region has 15 residues. Germline-derived CDR1 and CDR2 are SGDLS and YYNGEE. V was pared by 0 bases and J by 10 bases, with 9 bases of the junction left unmatched. CDR3 DNA: TGTGCCAGCAGCGTAGCCCCCAGGACAGGGATCGAGCAGTTCTTC. Its translation is CASSVAPRTGIEQFF.

V gene TRBV10-2 combines with J gene TRBJ2-1; 10 bases agree with TRBD2. The germline CDR1 and CDR2 sequences are WSHSY and SAAADI. The CDR3 runs to 18 residues. V lost 0 bases and J lost 6; bases outside the gene matches: 11. The chain's CDR3 is CASSESGSGGTLGNEQFF. CDR3 coding DNA: TGCGCCAGCAGTGAGTCGGGTAGCGGGGGGACGCTTGGCAATGAGCAGTTCTTC.

This sequence joins TRBV30 and TRBJ1-1; D is unclear. Looked up from germline, CDR1 is GTSNPN and CDR2 is SVGIG (reference sequence). The CDR3 is 13 amino acids. The ends were cut back, 0 bases at V and 3 bases at J, with 8 bases in the middle. The CDR3 bases are TGTGCCTGGAGTGTACGGTGGGACACTGAAGCTTTCTTT. Its protein is CAWSVRWDTEAFF.

This clone was detected a few times. J is TRBJ2-2 and V is TRBV14, with D possibly being TRBD1 or TRBD2 (5 bases each). V lost 4 bases to trimming and J lost 5 bases, with 14 bases between them. The CDR3 runs 15 residues. Germline CDR1 reads SGHDN; CDR2 reads FVKESK. In nucleotides, the CDR3 is TGTGCCAGCAGCCGAGGGGAAGTGAATACCGGGGAGCTGTTTTTT. Translation: CASSRGEVNTGELFF.

This clone showed up just a few times. In DNA, the CDR3 is TGTGCCAGCAGCGCCTACCGGGACATGGGTAGGGCCCTCCACTTT. Amino acids: CASSAYRDMGRALHF. The V gene is TRBV9, the J gene TRBJ1-6, with D possibly being TRBD1 (6 bases). V lost 3 bases and J lost 14, with 21 bases in between. The V gene's germline CDR1 is SGDLS and CDR2 YYNGEE. CDR3 length: 15 residues.

This rearrangement joins TRBV28 to TRBJ1-1; D is unresolved. Trimming removed 6 bases from V and 7 bases from J, with 9 bases in between. Germline V CDR1 and CDR2: MDHEN, SYDVKM. This CDR3 has 11 residues. The CDR3 protein is CASRLTLEAFF. CDR3 nucleotides: TGTGCCAGCAGGCTAACTCTTGAAGCTTTCTTT. Combining the CDR3 with reference TRBV28 and TRBJ1-1 gives the whole variable domain DVKVTQSSRYLVKRTGEKVFLECVQDMDHENMFWYRQDPGLGLRLIYFSYDVKMKEKGDIPEGYSVSREKKERFSLILESASTNQTSMYLCASRLTLEAFFGQGTRLTVV.

The V gene is TRBV27, the J gene TRBJ2-5; D perhaps matches TRBD2 (6 bases). CDR3 length: 16 residues. V lost 5 bases and J 5 bases, leaving 21 bases between the germline ends. Germline V gives CDR1 MNHEY, CDR2 SMNVEV (reference sequence). The CDR3 sequence is CASSLGGAGGWETQYF. In DNA, the CDR3 is TGTGCCAGCAGTCTCGGGGGAGCGGGCGGCTGGGAGACCCAGTACTTC.

Details on this clone: Other DNA sequences of this sample code for an identical CDR3. The rearrangement joins TRBV28 to TRBJ1-1; D not resolved. The germline CDR1 and CDR2 sequences are MDHEN and SYDVKM. The CDR3 spans 12 residues. Trimming removed 5 bases from V and 1 base from J, with 5 bases in between. CDR3: CASSPKNTEAFF. CDR3 coding DNA: TGTGCCAGCAGTCCAAAGAACACTGAAGCTTTCTTT.

The chain joins TRBV6-5 to TRBJ2-2; D is ambiguous. Germline V CDR1 and CDR2: MNHEY, SVGAGI. The CDR3 runs to 13 residues. The V gene lost 5 bases and the J gene lost 4 bases, with 8 bases spanning the gap. The CDR3, as DNA: TGTGCCAGCAGTGCTCTAGGCACCGGGGAGCTGTTTTTT. It codes for CASSALGTGELFF.

This chain links TRBV5-5 with TRBJ2-5, with D tentatively TRBD1 or TRBD2 (5 bases each). CDR1 and CDR2 from the germline V gene are SGHKS and YYEKEE (reference sequence). The CDR3 covers 13 residues. V was shortened by 2 bases and J by 4 bases, with 9 bases between the two germline ends. The CDR3 here is CASSFRGRETQYF. In nucleotides, the CDR3 is TGTGCCAGCAGCTTTCGGGGACGAGAGACCCAGTACTTC.

The rearrangement joins TRBV19 to TRBJ1-2; 8 positions agree with TRBD1. Per germline, CDR1 LNHDA and CDR2 SQIVND (reference sequence). The trim removed 2 bases at V and 5 bases at J, leaving 4 bases unmatched. The CDR3 contains 14 residues. The CDR3 protein is CASSIRDRRYGYTF. The CDR3 nucleotides are TGTGCCAGTAGTATAAGGGACAGGCGGTATGGCTACACCTTC. Together with reference TRBV19 and TRBJ1-2, the CDR3 gives the full variable domain: DGGITQSPKYLFRKEGQNVTLSCEQNLNHDAMYWYRQDPGQGLRLIYYSQIVNDFQKGDIAEGYSVSREKKESFPLTVTSAQKNPTAFYLCASSIRDRRYGYTFGSGTRLTVV.

This chain connects TRBV11-3 to TRBJ1-1, with D possibly TRBD1 on 6 matching bases. Trimming cost V 6 bases and J 5 bases, with 13 bases left between them. This CDR3 is built from 13 residues. CDR1 SGHNT and CDR2 YENEEA come from the germline V gene. The CDR3, as DNA: TGTGCCAGCAGTGTACAGGGAAATACTGAAGCTTTCTTT. Translating it yields CASSVQGNTEAFF.

The chain employs TRBV7-3 and TRBJ1-1; D unresolved. V lost 10 bases and J lost 3, with 12 bases in between. Germline loops: CDR1 SGHTA, CDR2 FQGTGA. The CDR3 has 12 amino acids. CDR3 DNA: TGTGCCACCTCGGCAGAGGACACTGAAGCTTTCTTT. Translation gives CATSAEDTEAFF.

The chain links TRBV30 to TRBJ1-5, with D perhaps matching TRBD1 (5 bases). The CDR3 runs to 14 residues. Germline lookup yields CDR1 GTSNPN and CDR2 SVGIG (reference sequence). V lost 0 bases to trimming and J lost 4 bases, with 10 bases between them. CDR3 coding DNA: TGTGCCTGGAGTGTCGGCAGGGCAAATCAGCCCCAGCATTTT. Its translation is CAWSVGRANQPQHF.

The chain uses TRBV9 and TRBJ1-2; TRBD1 matches at 10 bases. The germline gives CDR1 SGDLS, CDR2 YYNGEE. Trimming cost V 4 bases and J 9 bases; bases outside gene matches: 6. CDR3 size: 13 residues. CDR3 residues: CASSLGTGDRYTF. The CDR3 bases are TGTGCCAGCAGCCTGGGGACAGGGGATCGCTACACCTTC.

This chain links TRBV27 with TRBJ1-1, with a possible D match to TRBD1 (6 bases). V was pared by 6 bases and J by 4 bases, with 24 bases between. The length of the CDR3 is 17 residues. From germline, CDR1 is MNHEY and CDR2 SMNVEV (reference sequence). CDR3 in amino acids: CASRNLINREGGTEAFF. CDR3 in DNA: TGTGCCAGCAGGAACCTAATTAACAGGGAAGGCGGCACTGAAGCTTTCTTT.

The chain couples TRBV18 to TRBJ2-5; 11 bases match TRBD2. CDR1 is KGHSH and CDR2 is LQKENI in the germline V gene. The CDR3 spans 17 residues. Trimming at V came to 1 base and at J to 1 base, leaving 5 bases not matched to a gene. The CDR3 region has the DNA TGTGCCAGCTCACCACGGCGACTAGCGGGGATCCAAGAGACCCAGTACTTC. Protein sequence: CASSPRRLAGIQETQYF.

This chain links TRBV4-3 with TRBJ1-2; D unclear. V was shortened by 0 bases and J by 6 bases, with 14 bases between the two germline ends. Germline values: CDR1 LGHNA, CDR2 YSLEER. The length of the CDR3 is 15 residues. DNA for the CDR3: TGCGCCAGCAGCCAAGACTGGCCGGGAAGGGATGGCTACACCTTC. Its protein product is CASSQDWPGRDGYTF.

This chain connects TRBV5-5 to TRBJ2-3; D remains ambiguous. Trimming removed 0 bases at V and 2 bases at J, with 13 bases between. The CDR3 is 16 residues long. The germline CDR1 and CDR2 sequences are SGHKS and YYEKEE (reference sequence). This CDR3 is CASSLVHMGFTDTQYF. The DNA for the CDR3 is TGTGCCAGCAGCTTGGTGCACATGGGATTCACAGATACGCAGTATTTT.

The chain links TRBV5-1 to TRBJ2-3, with a possible D match to TRBD2 (5 bases). This CDR3 is built from 15 residues. V dropped 3 bases and J dropped 2 bases, with 13 bases sitting between them. The V gene's germline CDR1 is SGHRS and CDR2 YFSETQ. The CDR3 protein is CASSWDSEPTDTQYF. DNA of the CDR3: TGCGCCAGCAGCTGGGATAGCGAGCCCACAGATACGCAGTATTTT.

The rearrangement uses TRBV6-6 and TRBJ1-5; D remains unclear. Germline V gene lookup returns CDR1 MNHNY and CDR2 SVGAGI (reference sequence). The CDR3 covers 15 residues. Trimming shortened V by 0 bases and J by 6 bases, and 12 bases separated the two germline ends. The CDR3 sequence is CASSYSAGEVQPQHF. Written as DNA, the CDR3 is TGTGCCAGCAGTTACTCTGCCGGGGAGGTTCAGCCCCAGCATTTT.